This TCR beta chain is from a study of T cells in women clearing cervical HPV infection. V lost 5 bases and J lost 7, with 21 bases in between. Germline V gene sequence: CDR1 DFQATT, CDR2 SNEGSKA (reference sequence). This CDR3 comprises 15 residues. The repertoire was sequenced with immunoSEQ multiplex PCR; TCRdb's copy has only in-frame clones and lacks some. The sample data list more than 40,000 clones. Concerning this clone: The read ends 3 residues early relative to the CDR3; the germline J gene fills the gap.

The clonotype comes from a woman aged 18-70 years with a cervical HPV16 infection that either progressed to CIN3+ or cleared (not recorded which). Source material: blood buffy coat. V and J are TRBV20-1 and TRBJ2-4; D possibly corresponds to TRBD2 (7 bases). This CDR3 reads CSAGPTGRERNIQYF. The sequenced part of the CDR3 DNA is TGCAGTGCTGGGCCCACAGGGCGGGAGAGGAACATT.